The rows below give T cell receptor beta chains drawn from one sample of a study of T-cell reconstitution after alpha-beta-depleted transplantation in children. TCRdb reanalysed the PCR reads using MiXCR and keeps one entry per CDR3 protein. Altogether about 500,000 distinct CDR3 sequences are present, approximately 32% being singletons, with the ten largest covering 2% to 2.5%. This specimen was PBMCs from the stem cell graft donor, taken from the stem cell graft. The receptors were gathered from a human donor who donated a stem cell graft to a child with aplastic anemia. CDR3s include the opening cysteine and the closing phenylalanine or tryptophan. D genes are given only for firm matches. Not every row has a clone size; where given, it reads once, few, many or a size class.

V gene	D gene	J gene	CDR3 length	clone size	CDR3 protein	CDR3 DNA
TRBV9	NA	TRBJ2-5	15	few	CASSVAGGVQETQYF	TGTGCCAGCAGCGTAGCTGGCGGGGTCCAAGAGACCCAGTACTTC
TRBV7-9	TRBD2	TRBJ2-2	14	NA	CASSSSGSPGELFF	TGTGCCAGCAGCTCTAGCGGGAGTCCCGGGGAGCTGTTTTTT
TRBV6-5	TRBD1	TRBJ1-2	14	NA	CASSYGQGDYGYTF	TGTGCCAGCAGTTACGGGCAGGGGGACTATGGCTACACCTTC
TRBV21-1	NA	TRBJ2-4	13	NA	CASTRWAKNIQYF	TGTGCCAGCACACGGTGGGCCAAAAACATTCAGTACTTC
TRBV18	NA	TRBJ2-5	13	NA	CASSPEDQETQYF	TGTGCCAGCTCACCTGAGGATCAAGAGACCCAGTACTTC
TRBV5-6	NA	TRBJ1-6	14	few	CASSGGGVNSPLHF	TGTGCCAGCAGCGGCGGAGGGGTAAATTCACCCCTCCACTTT
TRBV5-1	TRBD2	TRBJ2-3	18	NA	CASSSSGTSGSGTDTQYF	TGCGCCAGCAGCTCCTCCGGGACTAGCGGGAGTGGCACAGATACGCAGTATTTT
TRBV11-1	TRBD2	TRBJ2-1	19	NA	CASSKGMVAGETASNEQFF	TGTGCCAGCAGTAAAGGTATGGTAGCGGGAGAGACGGCCTCCAATGAGCAGTTCTTC
TRBV18	NA	TRBJ1-1	16	NA	CASSPPSRGFNTEAFF	TGTGCCAGCTCACCACCGAGTCGGGGATTCAACACTGAAGCTTTCTTT
TRBV12-3/TRBV12-4	NA	TRBJ1-2	12	NA	CASRAWESGYTF	TGTGCCAGCAGGGCTTGGGAGTCTGGCTACACCTTC
TRBV19	NA	TRBJ1-5	12	NA	CASSAPWQPQHF	TGTGCCAGTAGTGCGCCTTGGCAGCCCCAGCATTTT
TRBV7-9	NA	TRBJ2-2	16	NA	CASTHRDWTSIGELFF	TGTGCCAGCACCCATCGGGACTGGACCTCCATCGGGGAGCTGTTTTTT
TRBV30	TRBD1	TRBJ2-5	15	NA	CAWSGTQGALETQYF	TGTGCCTGGAGTGGGACCCAGGGGGCTCTGGAGACCCAGTACTTC
TRBV27	NA	TRBJ1-1	15	few	CASSQYGTAKGEAFF	TGTGCCAGCAGCCAATACGGGACTGCCAAAGGCGAAGCTTTCTTT
TRBV6-5	NA	TRBJ2-1	15	NA	CASSPAGFVYNEQFF	TGTGCCAGCAGCCCGGCAGGTTTTGTCTACAATGAGCAGTTCTTC
TRBV7-3	NA	TRBJ1-2	14	few	CASSLNPDGYGYTF	TGTGCCAGCAGCTTAAACCCAGACGGATATGGCTACACCTTC
TRBV28	NA	TRBJ1-1	13	NA	CASSFVTPTEAFF	TGTGCCAGCAGTTTCGTGACACCCACTGAAGCTTTCTTT
TRBV19	NA	TRBJ2-2	12	NA	CASSMGGGELFF	TGTGCCAGTAGTATGGGCGGCGGGGAGCTGTTTTTT
TRBV29-1	NA	TRBJ1-3	13	NA	CSVAPGSGNTIYF	TGCAGCGTTGCCCCAGGGAGCGGAAACACCATATATTTT
TRBV7-2	TRBD2	TRBJ2-1	17	few	CASDPSPLLAGYNEQFF	TGTGCCAGCGACCCGAGTCCTTTACTAGCGGGATATAATGAGCAGTTCTTC
TRBV18	NA	TRBJ2-5	14	NA	CASSPSNEGETQYF	TGTGCCAGCTCACCATCCAACGAGGGAGAGACCCAGTACTTC
TRBV11-2	TRBD2	TRBJ2-1	17	NA	CASSLEVAGSSYNEQFF	TGTGCCAGCAGCTTAGAAGTAGCGGGGAGCTCCTACAATGAGCAGTTCTTC
TRBV5-1	TRBD1	TRBJ1-1	16	NA	CASSYIQGRGGTEAFF	TGCGCCAGCAGTTATATACAGGGGAGAGGGGGCACTGAAGCTTTCTTT
TRBV9	TRBD2	TRBJ2-3	19	NA	CASSGGLAGGPSGTDTQYF	TGTGCCAGCAGCGGAGGACTAGCGGGAGGGCCCTCGGGCACAGATACGCAGTATTTT
TRBV5-6	NA	TRBJ2-5	15	NA	CASSAPQGNQETQYF	TGTGCCAGCAGCGCCCCACAGGGTAACCAAGAGACCCAGTACTTC
TRBV5-1	NA	TRBJ2-5	12	NA	CASRDRSETQYF	TGCGCCAGCAGGGACCGTTCAGAGACCCAGTACTTC